This TCR beta chain was observed in a study of T cell responses to AZD1222 COVID-19 vaccine. Comment on this clone: What it recognizes is unknown.

Study-wide findings and caveats: Nearly half of spike-specific TCRs reportedly target variant regions that are unmutated in the B.1.351 and B.1.1.7 variants. Dominant at 160-218 and 743-854, vaccine-associated CD4 TCRs also spanned spike.

CDR1 LGHNA and CDR2 YNFKEQ come from the germline V gene. Deletions cut 1 base from V and 3 bases from J, with 13 bases between. This CDR3 spans 17 amino acids. Assay: immunoSEQ multiplex PCR; the TCRdb copy retains only in-frame clones and omits some. The sample contains about 130,000 clones, about 90% of which appear only once. The material was peripheral blood, obtained on day 0 of AZD1222 vaccination. The chain couples TRBV4-2 to TRBJ1-6, with D perhaps TRBD1 (5 bases). The sequence was obtained from an adult in good health. CDR3 nucleotide sequence: TGTGCCAGCAGCCAAGGGGGGAGTCAGAACTATAATTCACCCCTCCACTTT. Translated, it gives CASSQGGSQNYNSPLHF.